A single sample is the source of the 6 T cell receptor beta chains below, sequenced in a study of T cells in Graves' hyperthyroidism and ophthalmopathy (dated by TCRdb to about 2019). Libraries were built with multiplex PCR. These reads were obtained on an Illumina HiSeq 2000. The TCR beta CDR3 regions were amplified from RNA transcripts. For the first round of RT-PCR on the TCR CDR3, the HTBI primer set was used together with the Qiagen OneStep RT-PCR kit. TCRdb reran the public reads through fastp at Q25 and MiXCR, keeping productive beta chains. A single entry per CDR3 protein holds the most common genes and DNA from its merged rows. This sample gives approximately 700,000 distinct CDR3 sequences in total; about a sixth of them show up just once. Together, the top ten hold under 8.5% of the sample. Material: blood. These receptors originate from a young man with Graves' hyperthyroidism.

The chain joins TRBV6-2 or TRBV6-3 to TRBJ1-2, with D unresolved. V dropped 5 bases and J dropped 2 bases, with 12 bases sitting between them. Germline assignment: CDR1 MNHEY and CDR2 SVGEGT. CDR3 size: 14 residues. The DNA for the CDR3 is TGTGCCAGCAGTAGAGCGGGGAGCAACTATGGCTACACCTTC. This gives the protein CASSRAGSNYGYTF.

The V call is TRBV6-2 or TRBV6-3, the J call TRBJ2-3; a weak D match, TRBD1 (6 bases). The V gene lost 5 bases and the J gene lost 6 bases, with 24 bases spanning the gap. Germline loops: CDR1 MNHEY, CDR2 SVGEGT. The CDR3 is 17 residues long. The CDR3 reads CASSPTHRATITDTQYF. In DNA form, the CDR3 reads TGTGCCAGCAGTCCGACCCACAGGGCCACTATCACGGATACGCAGTATTTT.

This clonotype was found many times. CDR3 sequence (DNA): TGTGCCAGCAGCCAAGATTGGGGGCAGGAGTACGAGCAGTACTTC. Translated: CASSQDWGQEYEQYF. The chain recombines TRBV3-1 with TRBJ2-7; a possible D gene is TRBD1 (6 bases). Germline CDR1 and CDR2: LGHDT and YNNKEL (reference sequence). The V end was cut by 0 bases, the J end by 4 bases, with 13 bases between. The CDR3 length is 15 residues.

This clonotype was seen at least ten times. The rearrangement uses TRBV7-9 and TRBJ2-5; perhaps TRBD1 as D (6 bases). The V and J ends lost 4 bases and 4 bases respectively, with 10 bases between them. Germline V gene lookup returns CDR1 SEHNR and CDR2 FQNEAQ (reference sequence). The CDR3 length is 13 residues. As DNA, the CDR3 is TGTGCCAGCAGCTATCAGGGGTTAGAGACCCAGTACTTC. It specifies CASSYQGLETQYF. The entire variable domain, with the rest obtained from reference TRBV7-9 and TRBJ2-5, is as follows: DTGVSQNPRHKITKRGQNVTFRCDPISEHNRLYWYRQTLGQGPEFLTYFQNEAQLEKSRLLSDRFSAERPKGSFSTLEIQRTEQGDSAMYLCASSYQGLETQYFGPGTRLLVL.

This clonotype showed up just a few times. The CDR3 nucleotides read TGCAGTGCTTCCCGAGGGTTCCTACGGAGCAATCAGCCCCAGCATTTT. It specifies CSASRGFLRSNQPQHF. This chain connects TRBV20-1 to TRBJ1-5; no reliable D call. This CDR3 comprises 16 residues. Germline V gives CDR1 DFQATT, CDR2 SNEGSKA (reference sequence). Between the trimmed V and J ends, which lost 5 bases and 1 base, there was a span of 18 bases.

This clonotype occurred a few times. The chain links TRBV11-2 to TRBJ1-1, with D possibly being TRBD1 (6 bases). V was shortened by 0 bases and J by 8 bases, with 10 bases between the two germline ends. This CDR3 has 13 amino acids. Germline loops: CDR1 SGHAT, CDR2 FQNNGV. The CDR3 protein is CASSLDRTGEAFF. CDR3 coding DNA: TGTGCCAGCAGCTTAGATCGAACAGGGGAAGCTTTCTTT.